This T cell receptor (beta chain) was retrieved from a study of PD-L1 blockade in urothelial cancer. For the study at large: Patients with male sex and bladder-origin urothelial cancer accounted for most of the roughly 29 enrolled. Anywhere from 0 to 3 prior chemotherapy regimens had been received by patients. Blood was evaluated 3 weeks (second dose) and 6 weeks after therapy began.

Measured with immunoSEQ multiplex PCR; TCRdb has only the in-frame clones, and not every one. In the table there are about 110,000 clones, roughly 84% of which are singletons. The CDR3 totals 12 residues. Trimming shortened V by 3 bases and J by 6 bases, and 10 bases separated the two germline ends. Germline V gene lookup returns CDR1 SGHNT and CDR2 YYREEE (reference sequence). Study conclusions and caveats: Those with durable benefit had larger increases in tumor-associated blood clones at 3 weeks.

Comments on this clone: Its antigen is unknown.

Specimen: PBMCs, collected around atezolizumab (anti-PD-L1) treatment. V and J are TRBV5-4 and TRBJ2-7; unclear D gene. The TCR comes from a man aged 50 to 60 with urothelial cancer. The CDR3 protein is CASSSFIGEQYF. The CDR3 DNA follows: TGTGCCAGCAGCTCCTTCATCGGCGAGCAGTACTTC.